This T cell receptor (beta chain) was sequenced during a study of control samples from healthy donors and cancer patients. Produced via immunoSEQ multiplex PCR; TCRdb's table is partial and in-frame only. The sample has roughly 370,000 clones; about 93% are singletons. V shed 0 bases and J 3 bases; nucleotides not matched to a gene: 3. There are 16 residues in the CDR3. From germline, CDR1 is SGHRS and CDR2 YFSETQ. The rearrangement links TRBV5-1 to TRBJ2-3; 11 nucleotides align to TRBD2. The clonotype comes from a man aged 40-55 years with head and neck cancer. Sequences were obtained from PBMCs. The CDR3 spells CASSLGRTSGTDTQYF. In DNA form, the CDR3 reads TGCGCCAGCAGCTTGGGAAGGACTAGCGGGACAGATACGCAGTATTTT.